This T cell receptor beta chain comes out of a study of blood T cell repertoires in COVID-19. For the study at large: The analysed material was cDNA or gDNA that came from T cells, B-cell-depleted T cells, or PBMCs.

This clone was seen a handful of times. V was shortened by 2 bases and J by 4 bases, with 19 bases between the two germline ends. The CDR3 loop spans 17 amino acids. Germline V gene data show CDR1 as SGHDT and CDR2 as YYEEEE. TCRdb's table, derived via immunoSEQ multiplex PCR, lists solely in-frame clones and lacks some. The sample includes about 140,000 clones, 75% to 85% seen only once; the top ten take around 4%. Sample: peripheral blood. This chain connects TRBV5-6 to TRBJ1-3, with a possible D match to TRBD1 (6 bases). The receptor was derived from a man in his sixties with acute or convalescent COVID-19. CDR3 nucleotide sequence: TGTGCCAGCAGCTTAACCCTCGACAGGTTGACCGGAAACACCATATATTTT. Translating gives CASSLTLDRLTGNTIYF. Full variable domain (rest looked up from reference TRBV5-6 and TRBJ1-3): DAGVTQSPTHLIKTRGQQVTLRCSPKSGHDTVSWYQQALGQGPQFIFQYYEEEERQRGNFPDRFSGHQFPNYSSELNVNALLLGDSALYLCASSLTLDRLTGNTIYFGEGSWLTVV.